This TCR beta chain is from a study of technical replicates of blood from several donors. Only in-frame clones appear in the TCRdb table, and some are missing; sequencing was by immunoSEQ multiplex PCR. The repertoire holds about 81,000 clones, with almost 96% as singletons. There are 14 residues in the CDR3. The germline V gene has CDR1 MDHEN and CDR2 SYDVKM. V lost 4 bases, J lost 7 bases, and 7 bases stayed unmatched. The sequence was collected from a human donor in good health. The V gene is TRBV28, the J gene TRBJ1-5; 7 bases match TRBD1. Specimen: T cells isolated from PBMCs. The DNA of the CDR3 is TGTGCCAGCAGTTCCCGGACAGGAGGACAGCCCCAGCATTTT. This codes for CASSSRTGGQPQHF. The full variable domain, completed using reference TRBV28 and TRBJ1-5, is DVKVTQSSRYLVKRTGEKVFLECVQDMDHENMFWYRQDPGLGLRLIYFSYDVKMKEKGDIPEGYSVSREKKERFSLILESASTNQTSMYLCASSSRTGGQPQHFGDGTRLSIL.